This TCR beta chain was documented in a study of cytomegalovirus exposure and HLA in healthy donors. PCR employed 60 Vbeta and 13 Jbeta primers. Repertoires were generated with immunoSEQ multiplex PCR, while TCRdb's copy carries only in-frame clones and drops some. The data contain 120,000 or so clones, 60% to 85% of them singletons. General study findings and limits: Looking again later, the authors saw that most CMV-associated TCR beta chains seemed HLA-restricted. TCR beta V segments were, for the most part, productive about 87% or about 30% of the time in an earlier analysis.

CDR3 length equals 16 residues. CDR1 and CDR2 (germline): SGHDT, YYEEEE. J lost 0 bases, V lost 4 bases, and 7 bases had no gene match. In the case of this clone: Its cognate antigen is unknown.

This receptor was taken from a woman in her thirties or forties in good health and CMV-seropositive. The chain recombines TRBV5-6 with TRBJ1-5, with 7 bases fitting TRBD1. Source material: PBMCs. This CDR3 reads CASSQTGAISNQPQHF. CDR3 bases: TGTGCCAGCAGCCAAACAGGGGCAATTAGCAATCAGCCCCAGCATTTT.